This TCR beta chain comes out of a study of cytomegalovirus exposure and HLA in healthy donors. Across the study: One earlier analysis, a look at roughly 180 million T cells, found almost 120 million unique TCR beta sequences. Assignment to the Caucasian-associated ancestry cluster applied to approximately 80% of the approximately 400 genotyped donors.

Sampled while nominally healthy, donors likely had unrecorded immune exposures. With 60 Vbeta and 13 Jbeta primers, the PCR was carried out. Libraries were prepared by immunoSEQ multiplex PCR; TCRdb keeps only in-frame clonotypes and omits some of them. The data hold some 65,000 clones, with about three quarters observed a single time. This clone was observed a few times. What it binds is unknown. Mismatch with germline at one junction end may stem from a read error. Study findings and constraints: Of the V segments, some could not be distinguished, including TRBV6-2 and TRBV6-3, and were excluded.

The CDR3 spans 14 residues. Looked up from germline, CDR1 is MNHNS and CDR2 is SASEGT. This TCR was sampled from a man aged 50 or older in good health and CMV-seropositive. The chain combines TRBV6-1 with TRBJ1-1, with TRBD1 matching 8 bases. Source material: PBMCs. CDR3 nucleotides: TGTGCCAGCAGTGTTAGCCCTGGACAGGGCCAGGGTGAGTTT. Residues: CASSVSPGQGQGEF.